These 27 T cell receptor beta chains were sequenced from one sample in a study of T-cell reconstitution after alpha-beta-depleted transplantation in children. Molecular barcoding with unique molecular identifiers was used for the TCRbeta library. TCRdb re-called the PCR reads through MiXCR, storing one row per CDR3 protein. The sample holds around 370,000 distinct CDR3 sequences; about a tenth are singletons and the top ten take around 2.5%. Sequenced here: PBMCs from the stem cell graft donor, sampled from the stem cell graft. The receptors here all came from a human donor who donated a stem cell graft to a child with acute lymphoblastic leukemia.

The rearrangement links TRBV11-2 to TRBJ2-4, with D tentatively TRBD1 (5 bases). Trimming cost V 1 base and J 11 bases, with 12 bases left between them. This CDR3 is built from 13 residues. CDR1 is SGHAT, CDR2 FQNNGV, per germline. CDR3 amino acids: CASSLVRLQVQYF. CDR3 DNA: TGTGCCAGCAGCTTAGTACGGTTACAGGTTCAGTACTTC. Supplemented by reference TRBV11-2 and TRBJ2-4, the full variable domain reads EAGVAQSPRYKIIEKRQSVAFWCNPISGHATLYWYQQILGQGPKLLIQFQNNGVVDDSQLPKDRFSAERLKGVDSTLKIQPAKLEDSAVYLCASSLVRLQVQYFGAGTRLSVL.

The CDR3 region is CASSLVAGEWYNEQFF. The CDR3 DNA reads TGTGCCAGCAGCTTGGTAGCGGGAGAGTGGTACAATGAGCAGTTCTTC. This rearrangement joins TRBV5-6 to TRBJ2-1, with 9 bases that match TRBD2. Unmatched junction bases numbered 5, after V lost 0 bases and J lost 4 bases. The CDR3 runs to 16 residues. The V gene's germline CDR1 is SGHDT and CDR2 YYEEEE.

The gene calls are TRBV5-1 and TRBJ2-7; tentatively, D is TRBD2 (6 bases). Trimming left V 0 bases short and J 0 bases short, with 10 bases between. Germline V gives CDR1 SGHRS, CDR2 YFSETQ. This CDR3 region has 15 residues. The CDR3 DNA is TGCGCCAGCAGCTTGGCCCCCGGGAGCTCCTACGAGCAGTACTTC. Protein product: CASSLAPGSSYEQYF.

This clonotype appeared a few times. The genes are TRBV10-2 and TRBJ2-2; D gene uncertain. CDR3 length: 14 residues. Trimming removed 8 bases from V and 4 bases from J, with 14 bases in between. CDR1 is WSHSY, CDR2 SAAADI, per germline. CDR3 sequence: CASGYLTPTGELFF. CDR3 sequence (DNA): TGCGCCAGCGGCTATCTGACTCCCACCGGGGAGCTGTTTTTT.

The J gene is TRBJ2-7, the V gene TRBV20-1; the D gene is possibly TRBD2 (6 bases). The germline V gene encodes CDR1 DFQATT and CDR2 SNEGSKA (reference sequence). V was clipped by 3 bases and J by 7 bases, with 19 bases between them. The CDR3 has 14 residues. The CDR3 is CSASDPGAPGEQYF. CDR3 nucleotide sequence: TGCAGTGCTAGTGACCCGGGAGCGCCGGGGGAGCAGTACTTC.

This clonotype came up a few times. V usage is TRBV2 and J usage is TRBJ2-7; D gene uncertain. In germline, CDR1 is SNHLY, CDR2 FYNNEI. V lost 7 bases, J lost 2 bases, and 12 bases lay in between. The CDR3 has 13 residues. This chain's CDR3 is CASILGVTYEQYF. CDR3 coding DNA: TGTGCCAGCATCTTAGGCGTCACCTACGAGCAGTACTTC.

CDR3 nucleotide sequence: TGCAGTGCTCTAGGACTAGCGAGGGCCTACGAGCAGTACTTC. Protein sequence: CSALGLARAYEQYF. This chain joins TRBV20-1 and TRBJ2-7, with 9 bases aligning to TRBD2. This CDR3 is built from 14 residues. Trimming at V came to 5 bases and at J to 2 bases, leaving 7 bases not matched to a gene. Per germline, CDR1 DFQATT and CDR2 SNEGSKA (reference sequence).

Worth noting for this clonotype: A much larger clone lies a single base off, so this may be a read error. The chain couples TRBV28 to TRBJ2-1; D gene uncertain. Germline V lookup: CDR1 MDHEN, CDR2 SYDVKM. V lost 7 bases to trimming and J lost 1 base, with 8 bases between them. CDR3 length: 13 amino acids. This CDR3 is CASNFGSYNEQFF. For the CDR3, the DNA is TGTGCCAGCAATTTTGGATCCTACAATGAGCAGTTCTTC. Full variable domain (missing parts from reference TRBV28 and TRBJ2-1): DVKVTQSSRYLVKRTGEKVFLECVQDMDHENMFWYRQDPGLGLRLIYFSYDVKMKEKGDIPEGYSVSREKKERFSLILESASTNQTSMYLCASNFGSYNEQFFGPGTRLTVL.

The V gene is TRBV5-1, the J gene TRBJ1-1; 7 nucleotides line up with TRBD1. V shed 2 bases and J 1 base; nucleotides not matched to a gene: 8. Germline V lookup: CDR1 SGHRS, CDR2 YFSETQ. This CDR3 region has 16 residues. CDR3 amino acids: CASSFETGFRNTEAFF. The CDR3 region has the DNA TGCGCCAGCAGCTTCGAGACAGGGTTCAGGAACACTGAAGCTTTCTTT.

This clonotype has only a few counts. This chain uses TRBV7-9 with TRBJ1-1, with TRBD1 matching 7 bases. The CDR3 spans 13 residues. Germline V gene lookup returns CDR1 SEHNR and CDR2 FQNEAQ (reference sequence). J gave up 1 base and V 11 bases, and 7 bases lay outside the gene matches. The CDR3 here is CAGKQGSNTEAFF. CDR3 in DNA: TGTGCCGGCAAACAGGGGTCGAACACTGAAGCTTTCTTT.

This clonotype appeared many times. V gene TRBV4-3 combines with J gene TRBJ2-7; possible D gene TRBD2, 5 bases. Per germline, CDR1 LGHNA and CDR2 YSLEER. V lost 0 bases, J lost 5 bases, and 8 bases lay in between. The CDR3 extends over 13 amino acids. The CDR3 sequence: CASSQDLGDEQYF. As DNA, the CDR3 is TGCGCCAGCAGCCAAGATCTCGGGGACGAGCAGTACTTC.

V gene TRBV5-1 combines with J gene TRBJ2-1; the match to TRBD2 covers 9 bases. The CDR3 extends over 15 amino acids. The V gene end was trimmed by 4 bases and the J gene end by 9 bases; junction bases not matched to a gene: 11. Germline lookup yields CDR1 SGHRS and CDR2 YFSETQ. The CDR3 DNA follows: TGCGCCAGCAGCCTGACTAGCGGCCTCCTTGGTGAGCAGTTCTTC. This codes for CASSLTSGLLGEQFF.

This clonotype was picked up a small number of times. The CDR3 reads CASSPPGLAGGPRITDTQYF. In DNA form, the CDR3 reads TGTGCCAGCAGCCCCCCGGGACTAGCGGGAGGGCCGAGGATCACAGATACGCAGTATTTT. The chain uses TRBV4-2 and TRBJ2-3, with 16 bases that match TRBD2. Trimming at V came to 4 bases and at J to 2 bases, leaving 12 bases not matched to a gene. This CDR3 has 20 residues. Germline V gene lookup returns CDR1 LGHNA and CDR2 YNFKEQ.

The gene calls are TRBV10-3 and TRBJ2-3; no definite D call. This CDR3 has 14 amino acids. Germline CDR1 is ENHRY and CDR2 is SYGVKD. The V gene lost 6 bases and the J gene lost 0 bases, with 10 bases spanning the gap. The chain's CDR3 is CAISDLPSTDTQYF. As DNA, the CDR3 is TGTGCCATCAGCGACCTTCCTAGCACAGATACGCAGTATTTT.

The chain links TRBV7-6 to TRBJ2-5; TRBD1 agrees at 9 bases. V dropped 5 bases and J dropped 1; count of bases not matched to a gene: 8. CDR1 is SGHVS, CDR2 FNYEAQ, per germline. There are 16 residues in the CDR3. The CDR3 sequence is CASSPGTGRGQETQYF. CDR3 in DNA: TGTGCCAGCAGCCCAGGGACAGGGAGAGGCCAAGAGACCCAGTACTTC.

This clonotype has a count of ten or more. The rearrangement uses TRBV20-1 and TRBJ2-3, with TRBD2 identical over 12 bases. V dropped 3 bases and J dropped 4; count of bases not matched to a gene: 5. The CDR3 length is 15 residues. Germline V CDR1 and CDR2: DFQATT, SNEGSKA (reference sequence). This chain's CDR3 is CSASASSGRADTQYF. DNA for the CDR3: TGCAGTGCTAGCGCCTCTAGCGGGAGGGCAGATACGCAGTATTTT.

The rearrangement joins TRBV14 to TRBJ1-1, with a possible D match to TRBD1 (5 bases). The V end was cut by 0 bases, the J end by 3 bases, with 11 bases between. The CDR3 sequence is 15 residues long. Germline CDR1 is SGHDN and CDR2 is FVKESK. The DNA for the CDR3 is TGTGCCAGCAGCCAAGATTTCCGGGGGGACACTGAAGCTTTCTTT. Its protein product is CASSQDFRGDTEAFF.

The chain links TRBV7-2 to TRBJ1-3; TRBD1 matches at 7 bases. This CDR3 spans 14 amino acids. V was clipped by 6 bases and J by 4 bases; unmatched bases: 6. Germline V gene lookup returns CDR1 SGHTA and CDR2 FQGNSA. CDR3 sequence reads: CASRPTGAGNTIYF. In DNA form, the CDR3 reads TGTGCCAGCAGACCCACAGGGGCCGGAAACACCATATATTTT.

The CDR3 nucleotides are TGTGCCAGCAGCATGTGGGGTACGTCCTACGAGCAGTACTTC. As protein: CASSMWGTSYEQYF. The chain carries TRBV12-3 or TRBV12-4 and TRBJ2-7, with no clear D. This CDR3 has 14 amino acids. Trimming cost V 6 bases and J 1 base, with 13 bases left between them.

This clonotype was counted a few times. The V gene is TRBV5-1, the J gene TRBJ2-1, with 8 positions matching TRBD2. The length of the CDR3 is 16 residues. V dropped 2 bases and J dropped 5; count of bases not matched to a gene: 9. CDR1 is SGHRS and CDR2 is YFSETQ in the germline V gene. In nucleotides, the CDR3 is TGCGCCAGCAGCTTTCGGGCGGGAGGTCGGGACAATGAGCAGTTCTTC. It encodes CASSFRAGGRDNEQFF. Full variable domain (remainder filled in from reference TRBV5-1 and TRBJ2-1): KAGVTQTPRYLIKTRGQQVTLSCSPISGHRSVSWYQQTPGQGLQFLFEYFSETQRNKGNFPGRFSGRQFSNSRSEMNVSTLELGDSALYLCASSFRAGGRDNEQFFGPGTRLTVL.

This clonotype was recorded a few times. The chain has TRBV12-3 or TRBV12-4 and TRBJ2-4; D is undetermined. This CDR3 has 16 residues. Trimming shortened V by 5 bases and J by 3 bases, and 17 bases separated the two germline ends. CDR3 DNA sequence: TGTGCCAGCAGTCACTGGACGGACCCAGACAAAAACATTCAGTACTTC. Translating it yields CASSHWTDPDKNIQYF.

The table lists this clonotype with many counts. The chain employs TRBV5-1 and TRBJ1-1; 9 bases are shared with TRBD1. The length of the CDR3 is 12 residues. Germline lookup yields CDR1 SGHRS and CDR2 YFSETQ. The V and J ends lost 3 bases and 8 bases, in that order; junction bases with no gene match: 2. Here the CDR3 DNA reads TGCGCCAGCAGCTGGGGGACAGGGGAAGCTTTCTTT. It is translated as CASSWGTGEAFF.

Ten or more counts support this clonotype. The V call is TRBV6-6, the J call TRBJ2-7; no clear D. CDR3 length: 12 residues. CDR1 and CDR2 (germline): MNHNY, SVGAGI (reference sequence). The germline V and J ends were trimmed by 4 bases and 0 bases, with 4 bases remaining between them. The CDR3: CASSSISYEQYF. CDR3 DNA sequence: TGTGCCAGCAGTTCGATCTCCTACGAGCAGTACTTC.

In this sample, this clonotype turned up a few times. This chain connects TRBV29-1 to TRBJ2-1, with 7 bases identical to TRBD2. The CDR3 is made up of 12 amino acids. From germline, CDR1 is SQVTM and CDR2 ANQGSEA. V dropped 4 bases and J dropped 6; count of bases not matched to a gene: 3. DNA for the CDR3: TGCAGCGTTGGACTAGCTTTCAATGAGCAGTTCTTC. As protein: CSVGLAFNEQFF.

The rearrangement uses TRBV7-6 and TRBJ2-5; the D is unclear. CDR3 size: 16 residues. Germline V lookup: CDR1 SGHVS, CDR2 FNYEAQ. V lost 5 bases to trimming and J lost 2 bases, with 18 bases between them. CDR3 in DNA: TGTGCCAGCAGCGCAGCATCTGCGAGGTTACAAGAGACCCAGTACTTC. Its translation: CASSAASARLQETQYF.

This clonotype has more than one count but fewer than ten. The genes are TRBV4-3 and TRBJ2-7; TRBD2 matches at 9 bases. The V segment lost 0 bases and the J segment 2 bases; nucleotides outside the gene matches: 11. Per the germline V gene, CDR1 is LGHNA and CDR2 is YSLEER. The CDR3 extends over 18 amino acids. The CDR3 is CASSQDLIAGELAYEQYF. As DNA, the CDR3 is TGCGCCAGCAGCCAAGATCTAATAGCGGGAGAGCTGGCCTACGAGCAGTACTTC.

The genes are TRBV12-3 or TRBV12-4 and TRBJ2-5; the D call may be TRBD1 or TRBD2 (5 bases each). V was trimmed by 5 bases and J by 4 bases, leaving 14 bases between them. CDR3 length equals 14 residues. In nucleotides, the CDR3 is TGTGCCAGCAGTCCCGGGACCTTTGGAGAGACCCAGTACTTC. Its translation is CASSPGTFGETQYF.